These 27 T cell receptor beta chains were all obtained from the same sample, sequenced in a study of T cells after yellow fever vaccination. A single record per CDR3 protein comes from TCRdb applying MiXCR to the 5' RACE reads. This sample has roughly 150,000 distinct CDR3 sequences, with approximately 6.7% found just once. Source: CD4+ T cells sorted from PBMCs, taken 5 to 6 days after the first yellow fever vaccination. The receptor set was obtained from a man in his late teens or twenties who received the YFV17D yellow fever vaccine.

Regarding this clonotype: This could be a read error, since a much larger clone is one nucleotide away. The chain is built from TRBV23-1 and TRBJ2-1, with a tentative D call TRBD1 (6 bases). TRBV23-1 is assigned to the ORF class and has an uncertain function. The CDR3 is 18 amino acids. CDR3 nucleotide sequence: TGCGCCTGCAGTCGACAGGCGGAGAATCTCAGCTCCTACAATGAGCAGTTCTTC. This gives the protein CACSRQAENLSSYNEQFF.

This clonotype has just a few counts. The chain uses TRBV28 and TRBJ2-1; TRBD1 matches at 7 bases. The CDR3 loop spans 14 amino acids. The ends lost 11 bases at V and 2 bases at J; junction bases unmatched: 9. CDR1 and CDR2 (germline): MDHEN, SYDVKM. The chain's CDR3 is CAVASGQAYNEQFF. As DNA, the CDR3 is TGTGCCGTAGCTAGTGGACAGGCCTACAATGAGCAGTTCTTC.

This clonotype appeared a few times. The chain's CDR3 is CASKGREDAEAFF. In DNA, the CDR3 is TGTGCCAGCAAGGGGAGGGAGGATGCTGAAGCTTTCTTT. The chain recombines TRBV6-2 or TRBV6-3 with TRBJ1-1; D perhaps matches TRBD1 (5 bases). Trimming shortened V by 7 bases and J by 6 bases, and 15 bases separated the two germline ends. The length of the CDR3 is 13 residues. Per the germline V gene, CDR1 is MNHEY and CDR2 is SVGEGT.

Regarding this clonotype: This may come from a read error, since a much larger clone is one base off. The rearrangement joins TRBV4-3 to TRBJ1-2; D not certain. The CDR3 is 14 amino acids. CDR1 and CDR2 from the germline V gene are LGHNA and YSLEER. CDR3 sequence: CASSQGSSSYSYTF. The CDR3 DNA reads TGCGCCAGCAGCCAAGGGAGCAGTAGCTATAGCTACACCTTC.

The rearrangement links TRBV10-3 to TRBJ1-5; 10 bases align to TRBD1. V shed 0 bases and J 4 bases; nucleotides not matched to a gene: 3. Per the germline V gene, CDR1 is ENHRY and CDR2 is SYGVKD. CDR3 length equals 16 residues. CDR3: CAISESEGQGNQPQHF. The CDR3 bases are TGTGCCATCAGTGAGTCTGAGGGACAGGGGAATCAGCCCCAGCATTTT.

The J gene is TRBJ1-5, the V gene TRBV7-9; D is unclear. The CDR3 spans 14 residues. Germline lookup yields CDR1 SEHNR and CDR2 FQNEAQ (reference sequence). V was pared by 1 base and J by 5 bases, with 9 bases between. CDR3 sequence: CASSLVTADQPQHF. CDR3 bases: TGTGCCAGCAGCTTAGTTACAGCCGATCAGCCCCAGCATTTT. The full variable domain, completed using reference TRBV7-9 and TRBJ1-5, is DTGVSQNPRHKITKRGQNVTFRCDPISEHNRLYWYRQTLGQGPEFLTYFQNEAQLEKSRLLSDRFSAERPKGSFSTLEIQRTEQGDSAMYLCASSLVTADQPQHFGDGTRLSIL.

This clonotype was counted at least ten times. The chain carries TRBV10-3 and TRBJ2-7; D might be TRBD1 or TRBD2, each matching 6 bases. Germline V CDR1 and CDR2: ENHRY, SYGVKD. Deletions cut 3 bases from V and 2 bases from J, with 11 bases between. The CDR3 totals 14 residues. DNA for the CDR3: TGTGCCATCAGTGACCACGGGGGCACCTACGAGCAGTACGTC. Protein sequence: CAISDHGGTYEQYV.

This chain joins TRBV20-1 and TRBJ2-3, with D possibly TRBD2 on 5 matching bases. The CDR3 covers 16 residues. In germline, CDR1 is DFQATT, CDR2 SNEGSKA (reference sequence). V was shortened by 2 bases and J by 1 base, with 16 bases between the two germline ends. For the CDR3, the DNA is TGCAGTGCTAGAAGTCTCCCACTAGTTGGCACAGATACGCAGTATTTT. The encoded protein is CSARSLPLVGTDTQYF.

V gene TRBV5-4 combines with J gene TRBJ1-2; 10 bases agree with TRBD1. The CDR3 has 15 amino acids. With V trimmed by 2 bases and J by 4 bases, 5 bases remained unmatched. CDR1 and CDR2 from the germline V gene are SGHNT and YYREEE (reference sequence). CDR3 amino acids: CASSFGQGERYGYTF. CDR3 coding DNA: TGTGCCAGCAGCTTTGGACAGGGGGAGCGCTATGGCTACACCTTC.

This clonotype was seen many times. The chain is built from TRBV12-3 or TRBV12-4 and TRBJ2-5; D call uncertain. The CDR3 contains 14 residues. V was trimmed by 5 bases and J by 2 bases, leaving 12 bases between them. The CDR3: CASSRHGNQETQYF. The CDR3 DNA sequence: TGTGCCAGCAGTCGACACGGAAATCAAGAGACCCAGTACTTC.

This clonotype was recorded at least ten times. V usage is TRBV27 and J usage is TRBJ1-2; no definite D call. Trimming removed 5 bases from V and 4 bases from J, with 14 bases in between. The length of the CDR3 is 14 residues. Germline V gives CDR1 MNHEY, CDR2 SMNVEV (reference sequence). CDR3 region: CASSPLGAGYGYTF. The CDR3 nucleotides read TGTGCCAGCAGTCCTCTGGGCGCGGGCTATGGCTACACCTTC.

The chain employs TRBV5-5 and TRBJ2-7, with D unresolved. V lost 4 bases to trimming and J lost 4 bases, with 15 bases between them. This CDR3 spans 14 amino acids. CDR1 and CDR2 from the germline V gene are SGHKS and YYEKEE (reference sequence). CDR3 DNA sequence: TGTGCCAGCAGCATGTCGGGTGTTTCTTACGAGCAGTACTTC. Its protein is CASSMSGVSYEQYF.

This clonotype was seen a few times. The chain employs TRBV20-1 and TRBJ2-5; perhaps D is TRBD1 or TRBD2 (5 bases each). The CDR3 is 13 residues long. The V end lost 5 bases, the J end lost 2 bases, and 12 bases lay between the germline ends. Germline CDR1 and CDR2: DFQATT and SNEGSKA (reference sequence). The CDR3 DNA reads TGCAGTGCTGAGCGTGGGGGTCAAGAGACCCAGTACTTC. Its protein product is CSAERGGQETQYF.

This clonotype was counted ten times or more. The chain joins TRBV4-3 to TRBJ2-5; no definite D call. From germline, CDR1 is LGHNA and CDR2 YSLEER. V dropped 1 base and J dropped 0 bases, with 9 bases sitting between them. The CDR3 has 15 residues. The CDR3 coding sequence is TGCGCCAGCAGCCAAGGGGCCGTTTACCAAGAGACCCAGTACTTC. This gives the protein CASSQGAVYQETQYF.

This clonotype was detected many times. CDR3 region: CASSPRAAPNTGELFF. Written as DNA, the CDR3 is TGCGCCAGCAGCCCCCGGGCCGCGCCGAACACCGGGGAGCTGTTTTTT. J is TRBJ2-2 and V is TRBV4-3; D ambiguous. The CDR3 has 16 amino acids. The germline V gene has CDR1 LGHNA and CDR2 YSLEER. Trimming cost V 4 bases and J 0 bases, with 12 bases left between them.

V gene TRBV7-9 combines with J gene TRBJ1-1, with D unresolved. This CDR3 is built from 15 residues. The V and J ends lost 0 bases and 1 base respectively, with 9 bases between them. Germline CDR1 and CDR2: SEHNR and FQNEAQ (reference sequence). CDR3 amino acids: CASSLAVGANTEAFF. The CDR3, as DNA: TGTGCCAGCAGCTTAGCCGTGGGAGCGAACACTGAAGCTTTCTTT.

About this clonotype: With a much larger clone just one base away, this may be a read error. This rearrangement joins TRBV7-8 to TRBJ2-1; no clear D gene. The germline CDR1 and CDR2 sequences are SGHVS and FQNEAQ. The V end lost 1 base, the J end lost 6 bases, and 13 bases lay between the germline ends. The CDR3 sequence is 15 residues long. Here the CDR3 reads CASSLELSEINEQFF. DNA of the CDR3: TGTGCCAGCAGCTTAGAACTTTCGGAGATCAATGAGCAGTTCTTC.

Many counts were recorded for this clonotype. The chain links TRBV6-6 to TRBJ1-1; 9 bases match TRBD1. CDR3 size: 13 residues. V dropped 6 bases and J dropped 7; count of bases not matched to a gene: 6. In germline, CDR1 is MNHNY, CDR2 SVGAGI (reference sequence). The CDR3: CASSRTGASEAFF. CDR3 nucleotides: TGTGCCAGCAGCCGGACAGGGGCGAGTGAAGCTTTCTTT.

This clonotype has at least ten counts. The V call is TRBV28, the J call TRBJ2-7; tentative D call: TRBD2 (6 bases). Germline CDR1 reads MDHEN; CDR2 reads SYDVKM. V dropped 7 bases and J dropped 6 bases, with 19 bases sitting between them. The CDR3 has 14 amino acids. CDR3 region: CASNDKTGVAEQYF. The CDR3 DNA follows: TGTGCCAGCAATGACAAAACGGGGGTGGCCGAGCAGTACTTC.

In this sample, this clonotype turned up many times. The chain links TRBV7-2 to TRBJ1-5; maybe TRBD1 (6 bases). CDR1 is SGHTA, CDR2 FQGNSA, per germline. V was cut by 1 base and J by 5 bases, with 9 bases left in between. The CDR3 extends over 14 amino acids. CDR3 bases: TGTGCCAGCAGCTTAGTTGAGGGGGATCAGCCCCAGCATTTT. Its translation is CASSLVEGDQPQHF.

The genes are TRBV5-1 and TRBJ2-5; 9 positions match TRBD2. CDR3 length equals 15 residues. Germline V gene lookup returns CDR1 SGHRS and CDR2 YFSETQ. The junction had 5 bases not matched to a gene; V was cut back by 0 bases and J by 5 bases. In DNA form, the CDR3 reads TGCGCCAGCAGCTTGGAGGCGGGGGGGCACGAGACCCAGTACTTC. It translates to CASSLEAGGHETQYF.

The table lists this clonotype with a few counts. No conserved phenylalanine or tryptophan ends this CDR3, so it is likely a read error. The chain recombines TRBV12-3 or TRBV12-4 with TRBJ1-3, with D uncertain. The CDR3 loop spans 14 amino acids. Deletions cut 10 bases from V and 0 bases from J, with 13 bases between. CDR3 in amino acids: CATLRGNSGNTIYI. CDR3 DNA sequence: TGTGCCACTTTACGGGGAAACTCTGGAAACACCATATATATT.

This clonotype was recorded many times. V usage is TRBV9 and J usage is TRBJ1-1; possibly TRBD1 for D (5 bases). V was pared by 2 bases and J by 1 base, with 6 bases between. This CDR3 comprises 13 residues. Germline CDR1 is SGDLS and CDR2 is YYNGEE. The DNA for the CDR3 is TGTGCCAGCAGCGTTGACAGGAACACTGAAGCTTTCTTT. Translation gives CASSVDRNTEAFF.

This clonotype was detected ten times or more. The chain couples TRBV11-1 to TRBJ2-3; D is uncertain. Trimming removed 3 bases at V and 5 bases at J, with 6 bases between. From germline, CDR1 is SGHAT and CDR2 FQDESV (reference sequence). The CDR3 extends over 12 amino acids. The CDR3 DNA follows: TGTGCCAGCAGCTTCTCCGGAGATACGCAGTATTTT. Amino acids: CASSFSGDTQYF.

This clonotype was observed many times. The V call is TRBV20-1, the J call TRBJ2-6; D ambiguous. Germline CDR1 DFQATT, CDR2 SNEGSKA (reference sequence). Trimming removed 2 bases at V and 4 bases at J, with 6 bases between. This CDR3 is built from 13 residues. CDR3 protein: CSARTFGANVLTF. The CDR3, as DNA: TGCAGTGCTAGAACCTTCGGGGCCAACGTCCTGACTTTC.

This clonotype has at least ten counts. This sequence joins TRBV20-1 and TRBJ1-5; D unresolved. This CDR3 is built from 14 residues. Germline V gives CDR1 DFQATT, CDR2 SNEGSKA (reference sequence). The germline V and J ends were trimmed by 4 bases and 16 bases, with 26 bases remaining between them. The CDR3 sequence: CSATARGLLATTHF. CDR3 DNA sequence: TGCAGTGCTACCGCTAGAGGATTACTAGCGACAACCCATTTT.

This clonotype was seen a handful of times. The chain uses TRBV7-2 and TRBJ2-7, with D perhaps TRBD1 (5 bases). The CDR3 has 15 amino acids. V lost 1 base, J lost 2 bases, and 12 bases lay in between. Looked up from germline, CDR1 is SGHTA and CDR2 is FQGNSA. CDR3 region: CASSLEVTGPYEQYF. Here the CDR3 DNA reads TGTGCCAGCAGCTTAGAGGTTACAGGCCCCTACGAGCAGTACTTC. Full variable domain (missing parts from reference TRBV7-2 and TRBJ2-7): GAGVSQSPSNKVTEKGKDVELRCDPISGHTALYWYRQSLGQGLEFLIYFQGNSAPDKSGLPSDRFSAERTGGSVSTLTIQRTQQEDSAVYLCASSLEVTGPYEQYFGPGTRLTVT.